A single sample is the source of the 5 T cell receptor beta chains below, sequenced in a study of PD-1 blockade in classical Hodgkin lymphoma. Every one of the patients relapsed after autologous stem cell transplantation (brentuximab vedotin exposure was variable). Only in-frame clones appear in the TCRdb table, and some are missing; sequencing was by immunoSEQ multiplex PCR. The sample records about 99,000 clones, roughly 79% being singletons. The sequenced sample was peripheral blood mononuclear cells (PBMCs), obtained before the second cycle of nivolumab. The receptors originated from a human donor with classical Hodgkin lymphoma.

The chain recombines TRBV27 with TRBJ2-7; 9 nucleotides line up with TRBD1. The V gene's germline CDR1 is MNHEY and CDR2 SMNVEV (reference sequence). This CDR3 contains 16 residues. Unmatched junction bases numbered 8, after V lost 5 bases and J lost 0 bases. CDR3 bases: TGTGCCAGCAGTACCCAAAGGGGACAGGGCTCCTACGAGCAGTACTTC. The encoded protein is CASSTQRGQGSYEQYF.

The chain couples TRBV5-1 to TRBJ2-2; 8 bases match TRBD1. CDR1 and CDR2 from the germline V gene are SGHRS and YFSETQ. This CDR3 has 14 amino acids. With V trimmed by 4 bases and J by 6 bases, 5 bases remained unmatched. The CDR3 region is CASSGQGASGELFF. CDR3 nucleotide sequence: TGCGCCAGCAGCGGGCAGGGGGCCTCCGGGGAGCTGTTTTTT.

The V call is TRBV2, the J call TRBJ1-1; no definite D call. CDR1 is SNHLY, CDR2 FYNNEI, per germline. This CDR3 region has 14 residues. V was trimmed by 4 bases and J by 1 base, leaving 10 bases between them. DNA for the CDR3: TGTGCCAGCAGTGTGGTAGAAGAGAACACTGAAGCTTTCTTT. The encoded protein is CASSVVEENTEAFF.

The CDR3, as DNA: TGCGCCAGCACCAGTGATTTGAATGAGCAGTTCTTC. The encoded protein is CASTSDLNEQFF. The chain is built from TRBV10-2 and TRBJ2-1; the D is unclear. The V and J ends lost 7 bases and 7 bases respectively, with 11 bases between them. Germline V CDR1 and CDR2: WSHSY, SAAADI. This CDR3 is 12 amino acids long.

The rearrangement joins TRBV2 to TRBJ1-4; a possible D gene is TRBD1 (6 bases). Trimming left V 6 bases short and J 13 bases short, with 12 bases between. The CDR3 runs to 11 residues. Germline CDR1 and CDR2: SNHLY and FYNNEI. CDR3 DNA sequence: TGTGCCAGCAGGGCAGGGGTGGGACTGTTTTTT. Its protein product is CASRAGVGLFF. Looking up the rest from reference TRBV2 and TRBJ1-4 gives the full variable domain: EPEVTQTPSHQVTQMGQEVILRCVPISNHLYFYWYRQILGQKVEFLVSFYNNEISEKSEIFDDQFSVERPDGSNFTLKIRSTKLEDSAMYFCASRAGVGLFFGSGTQLSVL.